This T cell receptor beta chain was identified during a study of cytomegalovirus exposure and HLA in healthy donors. Broader study findings: Usually a TCR sequence was rare, but some public TCRs were found in many donors. A few V segments could not be told apart, such as TRBV6-2 and TRBV6-3, and were left out. Productive rates of about 90% or about 30% were seen for most TCR beta V segments in an earlier analysis. TCR beta V- and J-gene trimming, according to a later analysis, was linked to a missense DCLRE1C variant.

As to this clone: Its specificity is unknown.

The PCR made use of 60 Vbeta and 13 Jbeta primers. Libraries were prepared by immunoSEQ multiplex PCR; TCRdb keeps only in-frame clonotypes and omits some of them. The sample has approximately 190,000 clones; around 82% are singletons. The CDR3 sequence is 14 residues long. V lost 7 bases and J lost 4, with 17 bases in between. Germline V gene data show CDR1 as MNHEY and CDR2 as SMNVEV (reference sequence). The specimen was PBMCs. This clonotype was sampled from a woman aged 25-40 years in good health and CMV-seropositive. The chain recombines TRBV27 with TRBJ2-7, with D tentatively TRBD2 (5 bases). The CDR3 spells CASKRAAIQYEQYF. In DNA form, the CDR3 reads TGTGCCAGCAAGAGGGCTGCGATCCAGTACGAGCAGTACTTC.